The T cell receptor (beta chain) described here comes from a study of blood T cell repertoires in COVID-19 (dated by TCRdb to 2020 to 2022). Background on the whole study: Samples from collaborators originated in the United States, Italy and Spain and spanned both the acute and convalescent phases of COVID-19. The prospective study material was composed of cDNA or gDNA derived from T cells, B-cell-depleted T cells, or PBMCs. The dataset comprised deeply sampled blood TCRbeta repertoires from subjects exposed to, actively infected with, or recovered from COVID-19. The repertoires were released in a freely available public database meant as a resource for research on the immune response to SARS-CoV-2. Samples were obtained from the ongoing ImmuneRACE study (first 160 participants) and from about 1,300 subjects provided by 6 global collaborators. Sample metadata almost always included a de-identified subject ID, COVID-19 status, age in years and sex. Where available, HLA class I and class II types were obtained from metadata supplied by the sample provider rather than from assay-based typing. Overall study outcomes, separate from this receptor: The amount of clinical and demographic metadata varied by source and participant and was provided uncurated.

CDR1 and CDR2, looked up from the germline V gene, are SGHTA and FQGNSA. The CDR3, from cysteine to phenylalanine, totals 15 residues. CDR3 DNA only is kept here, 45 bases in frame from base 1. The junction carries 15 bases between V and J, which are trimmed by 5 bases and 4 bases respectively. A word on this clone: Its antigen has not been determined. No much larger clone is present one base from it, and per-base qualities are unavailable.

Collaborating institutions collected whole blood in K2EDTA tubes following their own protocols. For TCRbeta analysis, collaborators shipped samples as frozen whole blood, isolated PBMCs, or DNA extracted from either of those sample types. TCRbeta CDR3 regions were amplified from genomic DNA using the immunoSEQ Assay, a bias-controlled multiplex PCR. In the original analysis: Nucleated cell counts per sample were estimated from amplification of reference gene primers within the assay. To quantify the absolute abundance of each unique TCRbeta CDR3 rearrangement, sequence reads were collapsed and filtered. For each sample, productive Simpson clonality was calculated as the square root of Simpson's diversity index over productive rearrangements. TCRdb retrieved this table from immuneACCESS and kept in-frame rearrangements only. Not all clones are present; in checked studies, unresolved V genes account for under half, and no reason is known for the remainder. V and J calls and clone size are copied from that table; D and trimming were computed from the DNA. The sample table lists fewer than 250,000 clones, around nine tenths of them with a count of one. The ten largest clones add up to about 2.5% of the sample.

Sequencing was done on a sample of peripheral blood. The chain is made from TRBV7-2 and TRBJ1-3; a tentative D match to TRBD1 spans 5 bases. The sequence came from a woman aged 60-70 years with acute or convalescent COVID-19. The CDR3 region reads CASSPGGLGGNTIYF. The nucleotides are TGTGCCAGCAGCCCGGGGGGGTTGGGCGGAAACACCATATATTTT.